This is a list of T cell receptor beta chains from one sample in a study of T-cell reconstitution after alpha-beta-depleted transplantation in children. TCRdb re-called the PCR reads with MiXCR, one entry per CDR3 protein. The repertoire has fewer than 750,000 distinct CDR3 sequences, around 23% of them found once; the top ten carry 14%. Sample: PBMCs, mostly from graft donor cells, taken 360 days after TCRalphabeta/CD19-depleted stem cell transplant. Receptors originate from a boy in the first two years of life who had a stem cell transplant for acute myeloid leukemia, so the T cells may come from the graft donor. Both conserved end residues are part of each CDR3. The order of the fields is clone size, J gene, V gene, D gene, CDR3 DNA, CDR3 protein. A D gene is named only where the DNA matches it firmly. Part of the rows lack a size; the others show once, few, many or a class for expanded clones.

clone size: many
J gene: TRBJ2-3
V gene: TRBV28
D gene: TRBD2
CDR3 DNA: TGTGCCAGCAGTTTGGGGACTAGTGGGAGCACAGATACGCAGTATTTT
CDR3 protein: CASSLGTSGSTDTQYF

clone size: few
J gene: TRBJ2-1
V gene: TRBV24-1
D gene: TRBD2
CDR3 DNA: TGTGCCACCAGTGATTTGAGGACTAGCCGGTACAATGAGCAGTTCTTC
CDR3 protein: CATSDLRTSRYNEQFF

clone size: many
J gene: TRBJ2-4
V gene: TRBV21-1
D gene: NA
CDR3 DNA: TGTGCCAGCAGCAAATGGACCGGGACAGCACATGCCAAAAACATTCAGTACTTC
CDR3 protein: CASSKWTGTAHAKNIQYF

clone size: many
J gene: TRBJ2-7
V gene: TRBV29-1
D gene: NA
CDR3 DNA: TGCAGCGTGGTCCCAACAGGGCCCCCCTACGAGCAGTACTTC
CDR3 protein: CSVVPTGPPYEQYF

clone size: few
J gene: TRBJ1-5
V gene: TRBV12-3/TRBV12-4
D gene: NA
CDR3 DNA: TGTGCCAGCAGTTTCGGGACGGCGAGGAGCAATCAGCCCCAGCATTTT
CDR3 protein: CASSFGTARSNQPQHF

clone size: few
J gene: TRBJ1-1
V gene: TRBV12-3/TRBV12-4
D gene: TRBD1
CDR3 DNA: TGTGCCAGCACCCCCGGGACAGGTAACACTGAAGCTTTCTTT
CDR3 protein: CASTPGTGNTEAFF

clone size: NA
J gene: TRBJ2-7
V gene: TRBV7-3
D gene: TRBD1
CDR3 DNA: TGTGCCAGCAGCCCAGGACAGGGGAGCGAGCAGTACTTC
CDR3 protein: CASSPGQGSEQYF

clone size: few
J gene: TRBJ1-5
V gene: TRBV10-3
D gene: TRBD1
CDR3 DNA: TGTGCCATCAGTGAGGAGGGGGCGGTTAGCAATCAGCCCCAGCATTTT
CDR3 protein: CAISEEGAVSNQPQHF

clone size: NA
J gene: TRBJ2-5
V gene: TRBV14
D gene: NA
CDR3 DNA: TGTGCCAGCAGCCTCCTCACAGGCGGGACCCAGTACTTC
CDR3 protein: CASSLLTGGTQYF

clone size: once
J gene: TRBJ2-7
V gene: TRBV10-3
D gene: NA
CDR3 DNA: TGTGCCATCAGTGAGCTCGGGATTTCTGACGAGCAGTGCTTC
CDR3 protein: CAISELGISDEQCF

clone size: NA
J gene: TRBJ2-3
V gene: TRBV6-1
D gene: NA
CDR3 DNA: TGTGCCAGCAGTGAAGCGCCAGGGCGGGATACGCAGTATTTT
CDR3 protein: CASSEAPGRDTQYF

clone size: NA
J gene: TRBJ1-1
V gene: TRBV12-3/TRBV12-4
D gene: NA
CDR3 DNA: TGTGCCAGCAGTTTATTTATGACAGAAGCTTTCTTT
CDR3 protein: CASSLFMTEAFF

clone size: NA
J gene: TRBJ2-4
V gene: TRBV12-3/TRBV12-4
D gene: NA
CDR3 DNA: TGTGCCAGCAGGGGAAGTGGGGGCACGAACATTCAGTACTTC
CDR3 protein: CASRGSGGTNIQYF

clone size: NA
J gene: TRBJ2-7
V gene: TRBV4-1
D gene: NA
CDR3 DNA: TGCGCCAGCAGCCTCGTACTGAATCCCTACGAGCAGTACTTC
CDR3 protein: CASSLVLNPYEQYF

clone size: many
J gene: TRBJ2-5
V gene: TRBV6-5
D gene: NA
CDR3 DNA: TGTGCCAGCAGCCCAGGGGGGGAGCAAGAGACCCAGTACTTC
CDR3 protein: CASSPGGEQETQYF

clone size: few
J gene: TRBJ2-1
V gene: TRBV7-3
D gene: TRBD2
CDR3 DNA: TGTGCCAGCAGCTCGTGGACTAGCGGGGGTGAGCAGTTCTTC
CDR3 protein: CASSSWTSGGEQFF

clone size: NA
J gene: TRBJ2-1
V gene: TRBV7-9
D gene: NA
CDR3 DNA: TGTGCCAGCATTGGCAGTTCGCGAATCTCCTACAATGAGCAGTTCTTC
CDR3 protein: CASIGSSRISYNEQFF

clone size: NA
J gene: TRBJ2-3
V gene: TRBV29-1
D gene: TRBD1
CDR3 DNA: TGCAGCGTTGAACGTCCGGGACAGGGTGTTCGAGATACGCAGTATTTT
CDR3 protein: CSVERPGQGVRDTQYF